Listed below are T cell receptor beta chains from one sample, sequenced in a study of beta chain features in type 1 diabetes. Assay: immunoSEQ multiplex PCR; the TCRdb copy retains only in-frame clones and omits some. The sample comprises under 500,000 clones, approximately 28% of which are singletons, and 0.06% to 0.07% rests with the top ten. The material sequenced was naive CD4+ T cells from blood. Source of these receptors: a man between 18 and 35 years old in good health. Each CDR3 is given with its conserved first and last residue. Fields, in order: CDR3 protein, V gene, D gene, clone size. The D gene is left open where the match is weak. Not every row has a clone size; where given, it reads once, few, many or a size class.

CDR3 protein: CSVTVGGNTEAFF
V gene: TRBV29-1
D gene: NA
clone size: NA

CDR3 protein: CAWSVGLAGGYEQYF
V gene: TRBV30
D gene: TRBD2
clone size: few

CDR3 protein: CASSYSPGIYNEQFF
V gene: TRBV6-5
D gene: NA
clone size: NA

CDR3 protein: CAWDHTNTGELFF
V gene: TRBV30
D gene: NA
clone size: NA

CDR3 protein: CASSERLRGGRADEQFF
V gene: TRBV25-1
D gene: TRBD2
clone size: NA

CDR3 protein: CASGGAYNEQFF
V gene: TRBV9
D gene: NA
clone size: few

CDR3 protein: CASSFSQGGDEQYF
V gene: TRBV7-9
D gene: NA
clone size: few

CDR3 protein: CASSFGTPQHQYF
V gene: TRBV7-9
D gene: NA
clone size: NA

CDR3 protein: CASSLGASGYQETQYF
V gene: TRBV7-2
D gene: TRBD2
clone size: few

CDR3 protein: CAWSVASGNQPQHF
V gene: TRBV30
D gene: NA
clone size: NA

CDR3 protein: CASSLLWSYNEQFF
V gene: TRBV5-5
D gene: NA
clone size: NA

CDR3 protein: CAISSTAPHEQYF
V gene: TRBV10-3
D gene: NA
clone size: NA

CDR3 protein: CASRGGYADTQYF
V gene: TRBV7-3
D gene: NA
clone size: NA

CDR3 protein: CASSRGGGYQPQHF
V gene: TRBV6-5
D gene: NA
clone size: NA

CDR3 protein: CASSGRQRSSYNEQFF
V gene: TRBV7-2
D gene: NA
clone size: NA

CDR3 protein: CSVGGNGANVLTF
V gene: TRBV29-1
D gene: NA
clone size: few

CDR3 protein: CAWSVINYGYTF
V gene: TRBV30
D gene: NA
clone size: NA